This paragraph reports one T cell receptor beta chain. Germline V gene sequence: CDR1 SEHNR, CDR2 FQNEAQ (reference sequence). The CDR3 extends over 17 amino acids. Trimming took 3 bases from V and 1 from J, leaving 18 bases between them. These data belong to a study of blood T cell repertoires in COVID-19. Source study methods: Amplification of reference gene primers provided the estimated nucleated cell counts. Repertoires were generated with immunoSEQ multiplex PCR, while TCRdb's copy carries only in-frame clones and drops some. The D gene and trimming were derived from the DNA, and the V and J assignments and clone size from that table. This table holds around 100,000 clones, around 73% found once.

The V gene is TRBV7-9, the J gene TRBJ1-1; D is possibly TRBD1 (6 bases). The TCR originated in a man between 60 and 75 years old with active or convalescent COVID-19. Sequenced material: peripheral blood. In DNA form, the CDR3 reads TGTGCCAGCAGCTTCGGGGGCGGGGGCAGAAAGAACACTGAAGCTTTCTTT. Amino acids: CASSFGGGGRKNTEAFF.